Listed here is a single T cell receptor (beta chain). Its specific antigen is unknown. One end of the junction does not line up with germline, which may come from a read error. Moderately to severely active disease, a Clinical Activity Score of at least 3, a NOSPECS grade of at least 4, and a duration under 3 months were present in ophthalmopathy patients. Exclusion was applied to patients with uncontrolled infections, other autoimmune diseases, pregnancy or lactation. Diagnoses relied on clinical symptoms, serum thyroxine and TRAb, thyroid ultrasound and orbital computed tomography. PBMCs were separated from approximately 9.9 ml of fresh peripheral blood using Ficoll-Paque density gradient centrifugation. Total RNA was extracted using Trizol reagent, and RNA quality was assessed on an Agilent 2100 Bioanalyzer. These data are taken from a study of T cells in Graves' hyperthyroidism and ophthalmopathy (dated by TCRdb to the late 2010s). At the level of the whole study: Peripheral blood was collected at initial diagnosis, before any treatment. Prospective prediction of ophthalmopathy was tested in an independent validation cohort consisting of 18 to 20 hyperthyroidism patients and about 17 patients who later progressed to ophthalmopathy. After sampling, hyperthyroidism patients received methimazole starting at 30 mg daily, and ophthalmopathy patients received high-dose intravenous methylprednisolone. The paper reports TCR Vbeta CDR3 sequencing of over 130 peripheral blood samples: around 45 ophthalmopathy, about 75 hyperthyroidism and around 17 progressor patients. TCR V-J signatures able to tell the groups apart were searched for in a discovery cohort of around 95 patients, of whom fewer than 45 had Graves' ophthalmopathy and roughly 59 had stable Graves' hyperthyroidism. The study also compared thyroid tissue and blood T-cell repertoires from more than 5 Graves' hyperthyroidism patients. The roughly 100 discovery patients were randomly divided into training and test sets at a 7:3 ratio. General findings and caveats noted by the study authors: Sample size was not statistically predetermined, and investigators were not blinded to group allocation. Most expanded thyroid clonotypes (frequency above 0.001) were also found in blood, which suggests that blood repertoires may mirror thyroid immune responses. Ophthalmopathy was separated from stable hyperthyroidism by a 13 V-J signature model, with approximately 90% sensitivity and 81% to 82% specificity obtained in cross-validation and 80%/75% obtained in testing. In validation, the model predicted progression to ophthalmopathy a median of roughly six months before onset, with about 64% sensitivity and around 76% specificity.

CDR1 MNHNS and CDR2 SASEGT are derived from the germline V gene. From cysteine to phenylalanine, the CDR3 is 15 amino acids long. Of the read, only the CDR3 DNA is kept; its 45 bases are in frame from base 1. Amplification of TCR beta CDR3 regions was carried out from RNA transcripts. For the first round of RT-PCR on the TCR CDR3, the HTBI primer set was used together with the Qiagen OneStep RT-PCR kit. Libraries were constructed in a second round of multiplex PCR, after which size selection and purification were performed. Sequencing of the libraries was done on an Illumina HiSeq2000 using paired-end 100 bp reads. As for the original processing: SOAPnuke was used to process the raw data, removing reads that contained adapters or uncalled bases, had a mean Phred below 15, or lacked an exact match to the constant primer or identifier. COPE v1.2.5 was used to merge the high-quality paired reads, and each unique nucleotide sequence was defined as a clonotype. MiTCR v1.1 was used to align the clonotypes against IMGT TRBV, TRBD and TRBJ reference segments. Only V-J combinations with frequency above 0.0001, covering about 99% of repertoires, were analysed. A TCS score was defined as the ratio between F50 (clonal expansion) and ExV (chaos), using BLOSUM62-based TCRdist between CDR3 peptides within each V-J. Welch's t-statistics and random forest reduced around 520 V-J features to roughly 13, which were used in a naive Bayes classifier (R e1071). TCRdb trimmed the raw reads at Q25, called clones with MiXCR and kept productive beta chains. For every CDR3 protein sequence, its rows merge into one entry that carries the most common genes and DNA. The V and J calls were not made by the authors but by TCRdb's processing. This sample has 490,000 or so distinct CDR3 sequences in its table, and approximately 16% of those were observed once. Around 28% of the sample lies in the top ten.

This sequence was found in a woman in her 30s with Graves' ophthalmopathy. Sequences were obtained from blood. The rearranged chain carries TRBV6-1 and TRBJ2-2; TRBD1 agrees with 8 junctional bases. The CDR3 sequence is CASSEDGQGGGQLFF. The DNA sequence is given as TGTGCCAGCAGTGAAGACGGACAGGGAGGCGGGCAGCTGTTTTTT.